Given below is one T cell receptor beta chain in context. What it binds is not known. The sample is drawn from a study of T cell repertoires in cytomegalovirus infection. As for the study in general: It was recently identified HLA-C-restricted and well-studied HLA-B-restricted CMV epitopes that the study used. General observations from the study: Clonotype analysis showed dominance of the ex vivo response by HLA-C-restricted CMV-specific TCR beta clonotypes.

CDR3 length equals 16 residues. J was trimmed by 8 bases and V by 3 bases; bases with no gene match: 11. Germline assignment: CDR1 KGHDR and CDR2 SFDVKD. TCRdb ran MiXCR on the reads and lists one entry per CDR3 protein. The sample contains about a million distinct CDR3 sequences, 31% of which appear only once. V usage is TRBV24-1 and J usage is TRBJ1-1, with 10 bases fitting TRBD1. This clonotype was obtained from a human donor in good health (CMV status not recorded). Some clones in this sample may be carry-over from other donors' samples. The specimen was cultured CD8+ T cells from PBMCs, collected from culture after CMV antigen stimulation. CDR3 residues: CATSDEKTGGKSEAFF. The CDR3 DNA reads TGTGCCACCAGTGATGAAAAGACAGGGGGCAAATCGGAAGCTTTCTTT.